This T cell receptor beta chain came from a study of T-cell memory formation after mild COVID-19. Study results and limitations: CD8+ contracting clones occupied EMRA, while CD4+ ones occupied mainly CM and EM. Some SARS-CoV-2-responding clones were already detected in memory before infection.

This clonotype was detected a few times. Its antigen is not known. The CDR3 runs 16 residues. The trim removed 5 bases at V and 4 bases at J, leaving 12 bases unmatched. Germline values: CDR1 SGHVS, CDR2 FQNEAQ. Using its own MiXCR run on the 5' RACE reads, TCRdb lists one record per CDR3 protein. This table has 120,000 to 150,000 distinct CDR3 sequences, about 6.1% appearing once. J is TRBJ2-3 and V is TRBV7-8, with TRBD1 matching over 7 bases. This TCR was sampled from an adult woman who had mild COVID-19 (a few samples of this study predate the infection). Cell type and time point are not known. Specimen: PBMCs or a T cell subset sorted from them (not recorded which). The CDR3 region is CASSPRQGSPSDTQYF. The CDR3 DNA follows: TGTGCCAGCAGCCCGAGACAGGGAAGTCCCTCAGATACGCAGTATTTT.